A selection of T cell receptor beta chains follows, all from one sample in a study of control samples from healthy donors and cancer patients. This table comes from immunoSEQ multiplex PCR, and its TCRdb copy is limited to in-frame clones, with some not included. The sample includes about 150,000 clones, 80% to 95% of them seen just once. The sample consisted of blood. Receptors originate from a young man in good health. The CDR3 runs from the conserved cysteine through the conserved F or W. D genes are given only for firm matches.

V	J	D	DNA	CDR3
TRBV3-1/TRBV3-2	TRBJ2-1	.	TGTGCCAGCAGCCATAGCACCGACAATGAGCAGTTCTTC	CASSHSTDNEQFF
TRBV5-6	TRBJ2-5	TRBD1	TGTGCCAGCAGCTTGGGTGAACAGGGGGTTCAAGAGACCCAGTACTTC	CASSLGEQGVQETQYF
TRBV5-1	TRBJ1-1	.	TGCGCCAGCAGTTTTTGGGCACAGGCCGCGGAAGCTTTCTTT	CASSFWAQAAEAFF
TRBV7-9	TRBJ1-4	.	TGTGCCAGCCAGGCGGGGGGGAAGGCGGAAAAACTGTTTTTT	CASQAGGKAEKLFF
TRBV19	TRBJ1-5	TRBD1	TGTGCCAGTGGGGACAGGGATCAGCCCCAGCATTTT	CASGDRDQPQHF
TRBV2	TRBJ2-1	TRBD2	TGTGCCAGCAGCAAAGCGAGCGGGGGAGGAAATGAGCAGTTCTTC	CASSKASGGGNEQFF
TRBV3-1/TRBV3-2	TRBJ2-7	.	TGTGCCAGCAGCCGGTCGGACTTACTCCGAGGGTCTAACTACGAGCAGTACTTC	CASSRSDLLRGSNYEQYF
TRBV30	TRBJ2-2	.	TGTGCCTGGAGTGTACATCCCGGGGGCGGGAGTTTCCCCGGGGAGCTGTTTTTT	CAWSVHPGGGSFPGELFF
TRBV11-3	TRBJ2-1	TRBD2	TGTGCCAGCAGCTTATTCCCGGGGGGGTCCTACAATGAGCAGTTCTTC	CASSLFPGGSYNEQFF
TRBV4-2	TRBJ1-6	.	TGTGCCAGCAGCCAATCGGCAGGGGTTAATTCACCCCTCCACTTT	CASSQSAGVNSPLHF
TRBV25-1	TRBJ2-3	TRBD1	TGTGCCAGCAGTGACGGACAGGGGAGGAATACGCAGTATTTT	CASSDGQGRNTQYF
TRBV4-1	TRBJ1-2	.	TGCGCCAGCAGCCCCCTGTACCCTTTTAACTATGGCTACACCTTC	CASSPLYPFNYGYTF
TRBV7-6	TRBJ1-6	.	TGTGCCAGCAGCCCCCGTGGCGGCGGGGATTATTCACCCCTCCACTTT	CASSPRGGGDYSPLHF
TRBV5-5	TRBJ2-2	.	TGTGCCAGCAGCTTGCTTTTTAGACTAAGGCAGGGAGGAACCGGGGAGCTGTTTTTT	CASSLLFRLRQGGTGELFF
TRBV6-1	TRBJ2-3	.	TGTGCCAGCAGTGAAGCCTTCGGAGATACGCAGTATTTT	CASSEAFGDTQYF
TRBV2	TRBJ1-6	TRBD1	TGTGCCAGCAGTCCAACAGGGGAAAGTTCACCCCTCCACTTT	CASSPTGESSPLHF
TRBV24-1	TRBJ2-3	.	TGTGCCACGCGGACGGAGGGGGATACGCAGTATTTT	CATRTEGDTQYF
TRBV28	TRBJ1-6	.	TGTGCCTCAGAATCCAATTCACCCCTCCACTTT	CASESNSPLHF
TRBV7-2	TRBJ2-3	TRBD2	TGTGCCAGCAGCTTAGGGACTAGCGGTTTTAGCACAGATACGCAGTATTTT	CASSLGTSGFSTDTQYF
TRBV6-2/TRBV6-3	TRBJ1-5	.	TGTGCCAGCAGTTACTCGTCAGCGGGTCAGCCCCAGCATTTT	CASSYSSAGQPQHF